Listed below are T cell receptor beta chains from one sample, sequenced in a study of cytomegalovirus exposure and HLA in healthy donors. Assay used: immunoSEQ multiplex PCR; TCRdb lists only in-frame clones, some missing. The sample holds roughly 98,000 clones, 76% seen once. The sequenced sample consisted of PBMCs. These receptors all stem from a man between 40 and 49 years old in good health and CMV-seronegative. CDR3s include the opening cysteine and the closing phenylalanine or tryptophan. The D gene is left open where the match is weak. The size field is filled for only some rows; it gives once, few, many or a size class.

v_call: TRBV27; j_call: TRBJ2-3; d_call: TRBD2; clone_size: once; cdr3_aa: CASRSLAGEDTQYF
v_call: TRBV19; j_call: TRBJ1-6; d_call: .; clone_size: .; cdr3_aa: CASSRSLDTYNSPLHF
v_call: TRBV9; j_call: TRBJ2-2; d_call: TRBD2; clone_size: .; cdr3_aa: CASSVNGRPLTGELFF
v_call: TRBV11-2; j_call: TRBJ1-2; d_call: .; clone_size: .; cdr3_aa: CASSLRSGGYTF
v_call: TRBV7-3; j_call: TRBJ2-1; d_call: TRBD2; clone_size: .; cdr3_aa: CASSPTSGGRGGSYNEQFF
v_call: TRBV7-3; j_call: TRBJ2-2; d_call: .; clone_size: .; cdr3_aa: CASSPAAGHTGELFF
v_call: TRBV9; j_call: TRBJ2-1; d_call: TRBD2; clone_size: .; cdr3_aa: CASSVAGRTSVYNEQFF
v_call: TRBV7-9; j_call: TRBJ2-1; d_call: .; clone_size: .; cdr3_aa: CASSLFASPGNEQFF
v_call: TRBV2; j_call: .; d_call: .; clone_size: .; cdr3_aa: CASSQMKQGFEQYF
v_call: TRBV7-9; j_call: TRBJ2-1; d_call: .; clone_size: .; cdr3_aa: CASSFENVAALYNEQFF
v_call: TRBV5-7; j_call: TRBJ2-1; d_call: .; clone_size: .; cdr3_aa: CASSLASQVSSYNEQFF
v_call: TRBV6-6; j_call: TRBJ1-1; d_call: .; clone_size: few; cdr3_aa: CASSGGGNTEAFF
v_call: TRBV19; j_call: TRBJ2-3; d_call: TRBD2; clone_size: .; cdr3_aa: CASSLAGGTGDTQYF
v_call: TRBV28; j_call: TRBJ2-5; d_call: TRBD2; clone_size: .; cdr3_aa: CASSLGELRGDQETQYF
v_call: TRBV5-5; j_call: TRBJ1-1; d_call: .; clone_size: .; cdr3_aa: CASSPRGNTEAFF
v_call: TRBV25-1; j_call: TRBJ2-1; d_call: TRBD2; clone_size: .; cdr3_aa: CASSEPGLAGEQFF
v_call: TRBV4-3; j_call: TRBJ2-3; d_call: TRBD2; clone_size: .; cdr3_aa: CASSQDLERGLTDTQYF
v_call: TRBV15; j_call: TRBJ1-6; d_call: TRBD1; clone_size: .; cdr3_aa: CATSVTGANSPLHF
v_call: TRBV28; j_call: TRBJ1-5; d_call: .; clone_size: .; cdr3_aa: CASTNPREGNQPQHF
v_call: TRBV11-2; j_call: TRBJ2-1; d_call: TRBD2; clone_size: .; cdr3_aa: CASSLGASGNEQFF
v_call: TRBV7-2; j_call: TRBJ2-3; d_call: TRBD2; clone_size: .; cdr3_aa: CASSSRVGGGSDTQYF
v_call: TRBV4-3; j_call: TRBJ2-3; d_call: TRBD1; clone_size: once; cdr3_aa: CASSQNDRVGTDTQYF
v_call: TRBV5-1; j_call: TRBJ1-5; d_call: .; clone_size: .; cdr3_aa: CASSLVDSFNQPQHF
v_call: TRBV21-1; j_call: TRBJ2-7; d_call: .; clone_size: .; cdr3_aa: CASSNPTDRVLSSYEQYF
v_call: TRBV14; j_call: TRBJ2-1; d_call: .; clone_size: .; cdr3_aa: CASSQTGLSSYNEQFF
v_call: TRBV5-4; j_call: TRBJ1-5; d_call: .; clone_size: .; cdr3_aa: CASSYGPPGNQPQHF
v_call: TRBV28; j_call: TRBJ1-1; d_call: .; clone_size: once; cdr3_aa: CASRGTLNTEAFF
v_call: TRBV18; j_call: TRBJ2-2; d_call: TRBD1; clone_size: once; cdr3_aa: CASSPVGQGGTGELFF